Below are 18 T cell receptor beta chains sequenced from a single sample in a study of T-cell memory formation after mild COVID-19. TCRdb used MiXCR to reprocess the 5' RACE reads, holding one entry per CDR3 protein. The sample includes 200,000 to 300,000 distinct CDR3 sequences, 16% seen only once; the top ten take 22%. Material: PBMCs or a T cell subset sorted from them (not recorded which). These receptors all come from a man in his late teens or twenties who had mild COVID-19 (a few samples of this study predate the infection). Cell type and time point are not known.

Written as DNA, the CDR3 is TGTGCCAGCAGTTTCCTAGCGGGGGCCGCAGATACGCAGTATTTT. Its translation: CASSFLAGAADTQYF. This chain links TRBV12-3 or TRBV12-4 with TRBJ2-3, with 10 positions matching TRBD2. The CDR3 is 15 residues long. V was clipped by 3 bases and J by 4 bases; unmatched bases: 4.

In DNA form, the CDR3 reads TGTGCCAGCAGCTTGGCTGGGGCCCCCGGCGGGGAGCAGTTCTTC. Its translation is CASSLAGAPGGEQFF. The chain employs TRBV5-6 and TRBJ2-1; D is possibly TRBD1 or TRBD2 (5 bases each). Trimming cost V 0 bases and J 10 bases, with 17 bases left between them. The CDR3 contains 15 residues. Germline-derived CDR1 and CDR2 are SGHDT and YYEEEE.

CDR3 nucleotide sequence: TGCGCCAGCAGCTTGCCGGGACAGGGGGCTGGTACGCAGTATTTT. Translated, it gives CASSLPGQGAGTQYF. V usage is TRBV5-1 and J usage is TRBJ2-3; TRBD1 aligns across 12 bases. Trimming cost V 1 base and J 8 bases; bases outside gene matches: 5. Germline V gives CDR1 SGHRS, CDR2 YFSETQ. The CDR3 is 15 residues long.

The rearrangement uses TRBV7-2 and TRBJ1-1, with D possibly being TRBD1 (6 bases). CDR1 SGHTA and CDR2 FQGNSA come from the germline V gene. The CDR3 has 14 amino acids. Deletions cut 5 bases from V and 5 bases from J, with 15 bases between. The CDR3 reads CASSANRVSTEAFF. CDR3 bases: TGTGCCAGCAGCGCGAACAGGGTGTCGACTGAAGCTTTCTTT.

The rearrangement uses TRBV6-2 or TRBV6-3 and TRBJ1-5; D unresolved. Per the germline V gene, CDR1 is MNHEY and CDR2 is SVGEGT. The V gene lost 2 bases and the J gene lost 2 bases, with 10 bases spanning the gap. This CDR3 has 15 amino acids. The CDR3 protein is CASSYHLNGNQPQHF. The CDR3 coding sequence is TGTGCCAGCAGTTACCACCTTAATGGCAATCAGCCCCAGCATTTT.

Only a few counts were recorded for this clonotype. J is TRBJ1-1 and V is TRBV5-1; possible D gene TRBD1, 5 bases. The V end was cut by 4 bases, the J end by 0 bases, with 13 bases between. The CDR3 sequence is 15 residues long. The V gene's germline CDR1 is SGHRS and CDR2 YFSETQ. The CDR3 region has the DNA TGCGCCAGCAGCCGGCCCGGGGCCATGAACACTGAAGCTTTCTTT. Translated, it gives CASSRPGAMNTEAFF.

V usage is TRBV9 and J usage is TRBJ2-1; 12 bases fit TRBD2. This CDR3 has 15 amino acids. Germline CDR1 SGDLS, CDR2 YYNGEE. V shed 0 bases and J 10 bases; nucleotides not matched to a gene: 5. The CDR3 region has the DNA TGTGCCAGCAGCGTAGAGCTAGCGGGGGGGCAGGAGCAGTTCTTC. The encoded protein is CASSVELAGGQEQFF.

The J gene is TRBJ2-1, the V gene TRBV2; D remains ambiguous. Germline V gene lookup returns CDR1 SNHLY and CDR2 FYNNEI. The CDR3 has 12 residues. Trimming cost V 0 bases and J 15 bases, with 12 bases left between them. The CDR3 is CASSEALRGLFF. CDR3 coding DNA: TGTGCCAGCAGTGAAGCGCTTCGTGGGCTGTTCTTC.

There are a few counts of this clonotype. The chain is built from TRBV4-1 and TRBJ2-3, with D hard to call. The CDR3 sequence is 17 residues long. Trimming left V 0 bases short and J 2 bases short, with 15 bases between. The germline V gene encodes CDR1 MGHRA and CDR2 YSYEKL. The CDR3 DNA is TGCGCCAGCAGCCAAGATCTGGGGTTTTCGGTCACAGATACGCAGTATTTT. Its translation is CASSQDLGFSVTDTQYF.

This clonotype has just one count. The CDR3 DNA sequence: TGTGCCAGCAGTGAAGGACCAAGCTCCTATAATTCACCCCTCCACTTT. Encoded protein: CASSEGPSSYNSPLHF. J is TRBJ1-6 and V is TRBV2, with D hard to call. The V gene's germline CDR1 is SNHLY and CDR2 FYNNEI. The CDR3 has 16 residues. V lost 1 base, J lost 0 bases, and 7 bases lay in between.

The chain uses TRBV27 and TRBJ2-5; the D gene is possibly TRBD1 (6 bases). CDR1 is MNHEY, CDR2 SMNVEV, per germline (reference sequence). Trimming took 8 bases from V and 7 from J, leaving 14 bases between them. The length of the CDR3 is 12 residues. Written as DNA, the CDR3 is TGTGCCAGCGGGGGACATGGTGTGACCCAGTACTTC. Amino acids: CASGGHGVTQYF.

This chain links TRBV7-9 with TRBJ2-3; 8 bases are a match to TRBD2. J was trimmed by 2 bases and V by 5 bases; bases with no gene match: 12. This CDR3 is built from 17 residues. Germline lookup yields CDR1 SEHNR and CDR2 FQNEAQ (reference sequence). CDR3 bases: TGTGCCAGCAGCCGTAACGTAGCGGGACCTTACACAGATACGCAGTATTTT. Its translation is CASSRNVAGPYTDTQYF.

The V and J genes are TRBV19 and TRBJ2-3; tentative D call: TRBD1 (6 bases). Per germline, CDR1 LNHDA and CDR2 SQIVND (reference sequence). The CDR3 spans 15 residues. V lost 3 bases, J lost 5 bases, and 15 bases lay in between. In DNA, the CDR3 is TGTGCCAGTAGTATTTTATCAGGGGATGGAGATACGCAGTATTTT. Translated, it gives CASSILSGDGDTQYF. Full variable domain (rest looked up from reference TRBV19 and TRBJ2-3): DGGITQSPKYLFRKEGQNVTLSCEQNLNHDAMYWYRQDPGQGLRLIYYSQIVNDFQKGDIAEGYSVSREKKESFPLTVTSAQKNPTAFYLCASSILSGDGDTQYFGPGTRLTVL.

A few counts support this clonotype. V and J are TRBV7-9 and TRBJ1-2; 7 bases fit TRBD1. The CDR3 totals 17 residues. CDR1 and CDR2 (germline): SEHNR, FQNEAQ (reference sequence). With V trimmed by 8 bases and J by 2 bases, 17 bases remained unmatched. The CDR3 loop reads CASGGGQSTLLNYGYTF. In nucleotides, the CDR3 is TGTGCCAGCGGGGGGGGACAGAGCACCCTTTTGAACTATGGCTACACCTTC.

This clonotype showed up just a few times. One end of the junction is discordant with germline, which a read error may explain. The chain is built from TRBV27 and TRBJ1-1; D possibly corresponds to TRBD1 (6 bases). The CDR3 spans 14 residues. Germline values: CDR1 MNHEY, CDR2 SMNVEV (reference sequence). The CDR3 nucleotides read TGTGCCAGCACTAAACGGGGGGGCCTCACTGAAGTTTTCTTT. It encodes CASTKRGGLTEVFF.

The chain links TRBV7-9 to TRBJ2-2, with D maybe TRBD2 (6 bases). Trimming left V 5 bases short and J 4 bases short, with 8 bases between. Germline V gives CDR1 SEHNR, CDR2 FQNEAQ (reference sequence). The CDR3 consists of 13 residues. CDR3 sequence reads: CASSRRGTGELFF. DNA for the CDR3: TGTGCCAGCAGCAGGAGGGGCACCGGGGAGCTGTTTTTT.

The chain employs TRBV7-3 and TRBJ2-1, with 14 bases matching TRBD2. V shed 6 bases and J 10 bases; nucleotides not matched to a gene: 8. Germline CDR1 SGHTA, CDR2 FQGTGA. This CDR3 spans 15 amino acids. CDR3: CASSPGTSGGREQFF. The CDR3 DNA reads as TGTGCCAGCAGTCCCGGGACTAGCGGGGGTAGAGAGCAGTTCTTC.

This clonotype came up a few times. This rearrangement joins TRBV20-1 to TRBJ2-5, with D hard to call. CDR3 length equals 12 residues. Trimming cost V 0 bases and J 4 bases, with 6 bases left between them. CDR1 is DFQATT, CDR2 SNEGSKA, per germline (reference sequence). CDR3 nucleotide sequence: TGCAGTGCTAGAGATCTCTTAGAGACCCAGTACTTC. It codes for CSARDLLETQYF.